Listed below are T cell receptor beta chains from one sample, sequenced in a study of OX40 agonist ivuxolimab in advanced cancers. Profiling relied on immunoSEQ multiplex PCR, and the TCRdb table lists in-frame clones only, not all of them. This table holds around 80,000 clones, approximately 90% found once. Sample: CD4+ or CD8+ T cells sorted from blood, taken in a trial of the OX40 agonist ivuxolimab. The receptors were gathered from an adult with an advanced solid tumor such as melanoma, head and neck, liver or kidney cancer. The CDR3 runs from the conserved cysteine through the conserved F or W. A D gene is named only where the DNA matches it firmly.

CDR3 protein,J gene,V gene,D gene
CASSFGTSGRYNEQFF,TRBJ2-1,TRBV7-2,TRBD2
CASSLDWGDEQFF,TRBJ2-1,TRBV7-9,-
CASSYEGETQYF,TRBJ2-5,TRBV5-1,-
CASSLEASGGRETQYF,TRBJ2-5,TRBV7-6,TRBD2
CASSARNTGELFF,TRBJ2-2,TRBV4-1,-
CASSYQRGGLETQYF,TRBJ2-5,TRBV6-5,TRBD2
CASRLYGAKTGANEKLFF,TRBJ1-4,TRBV12-2,-
CASSISSGTEAFF,TRBJ1-1,TRBV19,-
CASSRDILSYEQYF,TRBJ2-7,TRBV5-8,-
CASTSEGTEAFF,TRBJ1-1,TRBV28,-
CASSSSYNSPLHF,TRBJ1-6,TRBV6-1,-
CAISTSGSTYEQYF,TRBJ2-7,TRBV10-3,-
CASSLTDTQYF,TRBJ2-3,TRBV5-1,-
CASSISTNTEAFF,TRBJ1-1,TRBV19,-
CASMPGTGGGRNQPQHF,TRBJ1-5,TRBV19,TRBD1
CASSALDRVSYNEQFF,TRBJ2-1,TRBV2,TRBD1
CASRTSGPNNEQFF,TRBJ2-1,TRBV10-2,-
CAIRVGQENSPLHF,TRBJ1-6,TRBV10-3,-
CASSSGLAANNEQFF,TRBJ2-1,TRBV5-4,TRBD2
CASSDVLAGGREQFF,TRBJ2-1,TRBV6-1,TRBD2
CASSQDQGGVTYSNQPQHF,TRBJ1-5,TRBV4-1,-
CASSLAGQGFDEQFF,TRBJ2-1,TRBV7-3,-
CASSPDRNTIYF,TRBJ1-3,TRBV18,-
CASSLEQGYGYTF,TRBJ1-2,TRBV11-2,TRBD1
CASSSLAGHEQFF,TRBJ2-1,TRBV5-1,-
CASSFTSGAQETQYF,TRBJ2-5,TRBV18,TRBD2
CASSLGQNYGYTF,TRBJ1-2,TRBV5-4,-
CAISDTGTSYEQYF,TRBJ2-7,TRBV10-3,-
CASSTTWSGANVLTF,TRBJ2-6,TRBV13,-
CASSLAPGQGANTEAFF,TRBJ1-1,TRBV5-1,TRBD1
CASSLLVGLGAYEQYF,TRBJ2-7,TRBV7-4,-
CASCRGTLYEQYF,TRBJ2-7,TRBV12-5,-
CASSPSTVREETQYF,TRBJ2-5,TRBV7-2,-
CASSLSLGEQYF,TRBJ2-7,TRBV5-1,-
CASKFGGDTQYF,TRBJ2-3,TRBV7-9,-
CASSQDNRDTGELFF,TRBJ2-2,TRBV5-4,-
CASSLGWGGSGTGELFF,TRBJ2-2,TRBV7-3,-
CAISERRTGYGYTF,TRBJ1-2,TRBV10-3,TRBD1
CASSLTPGANVLTF,TRBJ2-6,TRBV14,-
CASSNSGIYNEQFF,TRBJ2-1,TRBV4-2,TRBD2
CASSTYRVLTF,TRBJ2-6,TRBV28,-
CASSGPGQFF,TRBJ2-1,TRBV7-9,-
CASSRVAREAYEQYF,TRBJ2-7,TRBV6-5,TRBD2
CASSLLAGNYEQFF,TRBJ2-1,TRBV7-2,TRBD2
CASSDSRNRETQYF,TRBJ2-5,TRBV10-1,-
CASSSSAVPYEQYF,TRBJ2-7,TRBV19,-
CASRSSGRLTDTQYF,TRBJ2-3,TRBV27,TRBD2
CASSQLDREDEQYF,TRBJ2-7,TRBV11-2,-